Sequencing of this TCR beta chain was carried out in a study of blood T cells in healthy people across ages. Through a sample-barcoded 5' primer and a J-beta primer mix, a second PCR was run for roughly 6 to 12 cycles. TCRdb called the 5' RACE reads again in MiXCR, with one record for every CDR3 protein. The sample records around 1.5 million distinct CDR3 sequences, around 59% being singletons. CDR3 length: 18 residues. Germline V lookup: CDR1 SGHAT, CDR2 FQNNGV. J was trimmed by 2 bases and V by 0 bases; bases with no gene match: 10. The receptor was isolated from a man in his late teens or twenties in good health. The sample consisted of blood. This rearrangement joins TRBV11-2 to TRBJ2-5; 9 bases agree with TRBD1. CDR3 sequence (DNA): TGTGCCAGCAGCTTAGATGGGACAGGGAGAGTTGGACAAGAGACCCAGTACTTC. Its translation is CASSLDGTGRVGQETQYF.